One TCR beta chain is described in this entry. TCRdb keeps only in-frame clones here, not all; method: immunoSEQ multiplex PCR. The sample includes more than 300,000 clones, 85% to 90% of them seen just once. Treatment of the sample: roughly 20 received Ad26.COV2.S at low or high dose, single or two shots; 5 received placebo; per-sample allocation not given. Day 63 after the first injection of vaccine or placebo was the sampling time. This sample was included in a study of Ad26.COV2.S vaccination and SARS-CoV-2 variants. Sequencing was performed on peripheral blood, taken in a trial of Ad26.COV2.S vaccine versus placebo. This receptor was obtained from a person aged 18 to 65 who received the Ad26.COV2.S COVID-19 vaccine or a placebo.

CDR3 in DNA: TGTGCCAGTAGCGACACAGGGTCTAGCAATCAGCCCCAGCATTTT. Its translation: CASSDTGSSNQPQHF. V and J are TRBV19 and TRBJ1-5; tentatively, D is TRBD1 (6 bases). The V end was cut by 6 bases, the J end by 0 bases, with 12 bases between. The CDR3 contains 15 residues. The V gene's germline CDR1 is LNHDA and CDR2 SQIVND (reference sequence). Variable domain in full (rest from reference TRBV19 and TRBJ1-5): DGGITQSPKYLFRKEGQNVTLSCEQNLNHDAMYWYRQDPGQGLRLIYYSQIVNDFQKGDIAEGYSVSREKKESFPLTVTSAQKNPTAFYLCASSDTGSSNQPQHFGDGTRLSIL.